Listed below are T cell receptor beta chains from one sample, sequenced in a study of cytomegalovirus exposure and HLA in healthy donors. Data came from immunoSEQ multiplex PCR; TCRdb stores just in-frame clones and leaves some out. The sample has 200,000 to 250,000 clones; around 80% are singletons. Sequenced sample: PBMCs. Receptors originate from a man over 45 in good health and CMV-seronegative. Both conserved end residues are part of each CDR3. A D gene is named only where the DNA matches it firmly. Size is omitted from some rows. Given values are once, few, many or a class for expanded clones.

v_call	j_call	d_call	clone_size	cdr3_nt	cdr3_aa
TRBV4-1	TRBJ1-1	TRBD1	few	TGCGCCAGCAGCCATCTCGGGACAGGGCGTGCTGAAGCTTTCTTT	CASSHLGTGRAEAFF
TRBV5-1	TRBJ2-1	TRBD1	NA	TGCGCCAGCAGCTTGCTTCCCTCGGGACAGGGGTACAATGAGCAGTTCTTC	CASSLLPSGQGYNEQFF
TRBV5-3	TRBJ1-4	NA	few	TGTGCCAGAAGCTTGGTCAGGGGATTTGCAACTAATGAAAAACTGTTTTTT	CARSLVRGFATNEKLFF
TRBV7-2	TRBJ2-5	NA	NA	TGTGCCAGCAGCTGGACTATTCAAGAGGCCCAGTACTTC	CASSWTIQEAQYF
TRBV5-8	TRBJ2-2	TRBD2	NA	TGTGCCAGCAGCTTGGGACTAGCGGGACCCGGGGAGCTGTTTTTT	CASSLGLAGPGELFF
TRBV28	TRBJ2-7	TRBD1	medium-sized	TGTGCCAGCAGTCAGGGTGCCGGGACAGCGAGCTCCTACGAGCAGTACTTC	CASSQGAGTASSYEQYF
TRBV28	TRBJ2-7	TRBD2	NA	TGTGCCAGTATACAGAGCGGGACCTCCTACGAGCAGTACTTC	CASIQSGTSYEQYF
TRBV29-1	TRBJ2-1	TRBD2	NA	TGCAGCGTTTATTCTAGCGGTAATTTATACAATGAGCAGTTCTTC	CSVYSSGNLYNEQFF
TRBV28	TRBJ1-4	TRBD1	NA	TGTGCCAGCAGCCAAACCGGGACAGGGGTCACTGAAAAACTGTTTTTT	CASSQTGTGVTEKLFF
TRBV30	TRBJ1-5	NA	NA	TGTGCAACGGGGGATAGCAATCAGCCCCAGCATTTT	CATGDSNQPQHF
TRBV2	TRBJ2-1	NA	NA	TGTGCCAGCAGTACGGGGGAGTATGAGCAGTTCTTC	CASSTGEYEQFF
TRBV5-4	TRBJ2-7	NA	NA	TGTGCCAGCAGCCGGGACTCAGCCTACGAGCAGTACTTC	CASSRDSAYEQYF
TRBV11-2	TRBJ2-7	NA	NA	TGTGCCAGCAGCCAACGGCGGGACAGTTACTACGAGCAGTACTTC	CASSQRRDSYYEQYF
TRBV5-4	TRBJ2-7	NA	NA	TGTGCCAGCAGCTTGGCCATCGGGAACGAGCAGTACTTC	CASSLAIGNEQYF
TRBV11-2	TRBJ2-7	TRBD1	NA	TGTGCCAGCAGCTTGACAGGGAAATTAGCTTACGAGCAGTACTTC	CASSLTGKLAYEQYF
TRBV28	TRBJ2-7	TRBD2	NA	TGTGCCAGCAGGCGAGCGGGAGTCATGGACGAGCAGTACTTC	CASRRAGVMDEQYF
TRBV7-9	TRBJ1-2	NA	once	TGTGCCAGCAGCCCCCAGGGTGGAGCTAACTATGGCTACACCTTC	CASSPQGGANYGYTF
TRBV7-9	TRBJ2-3	TRBD1	NA	TGTGCCAGCAGCAGAGGACAGGGTGGCACAGATACGCAGTATTTT	CASSRGQGGTDTQYF
TRBV11-2	TRBJ2-7	NA	NA	TGTGCCAGCAGCTTAGGGGGGGGCGTCGAGCAGTACTTC	CASSLGGGVEQYF
TRBV11-2	TRBJ1-4	TRBD1	NA	TGTGCCAGCAGCTCCTACAGGGGGCTAGATGAAAAACTGTTTTTT	CASSSYRGLDEKLFF
TRBV5-5	TRBJ2-3	TRBD2	NA	TGTGCCAGCAGTCCCGGGACTAGCGGGAGGGGCTGGTATTTT	CASSPGTSGRGWYF
TRBV19	TRBJ1-2	NA	NA	TGTGCCAGTAGTCCTTTTGAAGGGGTGACGGACTATGGCTACACCTTC	CASSPFEGVTDYGYTF
TRBV6-4	TRBJ2-1	TRBD2	NA	TGTGCCAGCAGTGAAGGTAGCGGGAGAGTATATGAGCAGTTCTTC	CASSEGSGRVYEQFF
TRBV29-1	TRBJ2-1	TRBD2	NA	TGCAGCGTTGTACGGACTAGCGGCAATGAGCAGTTCTTC	CSVVRTSGNEQFF
TRBV7-9	TRBJ2-1	TRBD2	NA	TGTGCCAGCAGCGCGGGACTAGCGGGAGGAAATGAGCAGTTCTTC	CASSAGLAGGNEQFF
TRBV19	TRBJ2-1	TRBD1	NA	TGTGCCAGCAAAAGACAGGGGACGTCCTACAATGAGCAGTTCTTC	CASKRQGTSYNEQFF
TRBV4-2	TRBJ2-2	NA	NA	TGTGCCAGCAGCCAAGAAGCTACAGGGTTGGCCGGGGAGCTGTTTTTT	CASSQEATGLAGELFF
TRBV6-1	TRBJ2-1	NA	NA	TGTGCCAGCATCGAGGGCGGATCCTACAATGAGCAGTTCTTC	CASIEGGSYNEQFF